Shown below are 22 T cell receptor beta chains from a single sample sequenced in a study of blood T cell repertoires in COVID-19. TCRdb keeps only in-frame clones here, not all; method: immunoSEQ multiplex PCR. The sample includes tens of thousands of clones, over 60% of them seen just once. The sample comprised peripheral blood. These receptors came from a man aged 25-40 years with COVID-19, enrolled during active disease.

The V call is TRBV3-1 (or the pseudogene TRBV3-2), the J call TRBJ2-7; 8 bases are shared with TRBD2. Germline V gene sequence: CDR1 LGHDT, CDR2 YNNKEL (reference sequence). The CDR3 spans 16 residues. V trimming: 1 base; J trimming: 6 bases; junction bases outside the gene matches: 11. CDR3 coding DNA: TGTGCCAGCAGCCAAGCGAGGGCGGGAGGAATCTCCGAGCAGTACTTC. This sequence encodes CASSQARAGGISEQYF.

The gene calls are TRBV7-8 and TRBJ2-7; tentative D call: TRBD1 (6 bases). The V end lost 2 bases, the J end lost 7 bases, and 15 bases lay between the germline ends. The CDR3 is made up of 14 amino acids. CDR1 is SGHVS, CDR2 FQNEAQ, per germline. The CDR3 region is CASSLRSQGEEQYF. The DNA for the CDR3 is TGTGCCAGCAGCTTACGATCACAGGGTGAGGAGCAGTACTTC.

The chain is built from TRBV19 and TRBJ1-5; 8 positions match TRBD1. The CDR3 has 17 amino acids. The germline V gene encodes CDR1 LNHDA and CDR2 SQIVND (reference sequence). V shed 1 base and J 0 bases; nucleotides not matched to a gene: 5. The CDR3 coding sequence is TGTGCCAGTAGTATAGCCCGGACAGGGAATAGCAATCAGCCCCAGCATTTT. Its protein is CASSIARTGNSNQPQHF.

DNA for the CDR3: TGTGCCAGCAGCCACGGGACAATAGAAGCTTTCTTT. Translating it yields CASSHGTIEAFF. The rearrangement links TRBV14 to TRBJ1-1, with a possible D match to TRBD1 (6 bases). Germline V gives CDR1 SGHDN, CDR2 FVKESK. The CDR3 contains 12 residues. Trimming removed 3 bases at V and 8 bases at J, with 10 bases between.

CDR3 region: CAWSGAFEGRSLNYGYTF. The CDR3 DNA is TGTGCCTGGAGTGGCGCATTCGAGGGCCGCTCCTTAAACTATGGCTACACCTTC. The chain employs TRBV30 and TRBJ1-2; D is unresolved. The CDR3 loop spans 18 amino acids. The V end lost 1 base, the J end lost 2 bases, and 23 bases lay between the germline ends. Germline assignment: CDR1 GTSNPN and CDR2 SVGIG (reference sequence).

V is TRBV5-6 and J is TRBJ1-1; D is perhaps TRBD1 (5 bases). The germline V and J ends were trimmed by 4 bases and 4 bases, with 14 bases remaining between them. The CDR3 loop spans 14 amino acids. Looked up from germline, CDR1 is SGHDT and CDR2 is YYEEEE. CDR3 in DNA: TGTGCCAGCAGCCGCGGGGGGAAAGGCACTGAAGCTTTCTTT. It is translated as CASSRGGKGTEAFF.

The gene calls are TRBV4-3 and TRBJ1-1, with D perhaps TRBD1 (5 bases). Germline V gives CDR1 LGHNA, CDR2 YSLEER. The CDR3 spans 15 residues. Trimming left V 3 bases short and J 4 bases short, with 15 bases between. The CDR3 loop reads CASSQTLGGGTEAFF. In DNA, the CDR3 is TGCGCCAGCAGCCAGACCCTCGGGGGAGGCACTGAAGCTTTCTTT.

The chain employs TRBV3-1 (or the pseudogene TRBV3-2) and TRBJ2-5; perhaps TRBD2 as D (7 bases). Germline CDR1 LGHDT, CDR2 YNNKEL (reference sequence). CDR3 length: 16 amino acids. V dropped 4 bases and J dropped 5 bases, with 20 bases sitting between them. The CDR3 sequence is CASSPPLGEGGETQYF. CDR3 bases: TGTGCCAGCAGCCCCCCCCTAGGGGAGGGGGGCGAGACCCAGTACTTC.

The V call is TRBV7-2, the J call TRBJ1-4; 7 bases match TRBD1. The V segment lost 1 base and the J segment 8 bases; nucleotides outside the gene matches: 10. CDR3 length: 16 amino acids. The germline V gene has CDR1 SGHTA and CDR2 FQGNSA. The CDR3 DNA is TGTGCCAGCAGCTTAGGGGGGGCAGGGGGTGGCGAAAAACTGTTTTTT. Residues: CASSLGGAGGGEKLFF.

This clone was counted between two and nine times. V and J are TRBV11-3 and TRBJ2-4; D not resolved. This CDR3 is 15 amino acids long. V was cut by 3 bases and J by 6 bases, with 15 bases left in between. Germline values: CDR1 SGHNT, CDR2 YENEEA. Here the CDR3 DNA reads TGTGCCAGCAGCTTCACTACCCCACCGGGAAACATTCAGTACTTC. As protein: CASSFTTPPGNIQYF.

Only a few counts were recorded for this clone. This chain connects TRBV11-3 to TRBJ2-7, with 11 bases identical to TRBD2. The ends lost 5 bases at V and 5 bases at J; junction bases unmatched: 8. Germline V gene lookup returns CDR1 SGHNT and CDR2 YENEEA. CDR3 size: 15 residues. For the CDR3, the DNA is TGTGCCAGCAGCGTACTAGCGGGAGTTTACAACGAGCAGTACTTC. Encoded protein: CASSVLAGVYNEQYF.

This clone was recorded only once. The chain combines TRBV11-2 with TRBJ2-2; weak D call: TRBD1 (6 bases). The CDR3 has 15 amino acids. The V end was cut by 4 bases, the J end by 0 bases, with 9 bases between. Germline V CDR1 and CDR2: SGHAT, FQNNGV. In DNA, the CDR3 is TGTGCCAGCAGCTACGGACAGCCGAACACCGGGGAGCTGTTTTTT. It specifies CASSYGQPNTGELFF. Full variable domain (rest looked up from reference TRBV11-2 and TRBJ2-2): EAGVAQSPRYKIIEKRQSVAFWCNPISGHATLYWYQQILGQGPKLLIQFQNNGVVDDSQLPKDRFSAERLKGVDSTLKIQPAKLEDSAVYLCASSYGQPNTGELFFGEGSRLTVL.

This chain joins TRBV28 and TRBJ1-5; 8 positions match TRBD1. V lost 1 base to trimming and J lost 5 bases; unmatched junction nucleotides: 4. The CDR3 extends over 15 amino acids. CDR1 is MDHEN and CDR2 is SYDVKM in the germline V gene. CDR3 sequence (DNA): TGTGCCAGCAGTTTATTTTCAGGGGGCGATCAGCCCCAGCATTTT. Amino acids: CASSLFSGGDQPQHF.

The rearrangement joins TRBV11-2 to TRBJ1-2, with 8 bases fitting TRBD1. The CDR3 is 14 amino acids. Trimming cost V 1 base and J 12 bases; bases outside gene matches: 10. Per germline, CDR1 SGHAT and CDR2 FQNNGV. In DNA, the CDR3 is TGTGCCAGCAGCTTAGGGACAGGGCTTTCGGGAAACACCTTC. It codes for CASSLGTGLSGNTF.

The V gene is TRBV7-8, the J gene TRBJ1-4; a possible D gene is TRBD1 (5 bases). This CDR3 is built from 17 residues. The V end lost 2 bases, the J end lost 1 base, and 14 bases lay between the germline ends. Germline assignment: CDR1 SGHVS and CDR2 FQNEAQ. Here the CDR3 DNA reads TGTGCCAGCAGCTTATTCAGGGTTCGGCAAACTAATGAAAAACTGTTTTTT. It translates to CASSLFRVRQTNEKLFF.

The rearrangement uses TRBV6-5 and TRBJ1-1; 12 nucleotides align to TRBD1. The CDR3 consists of 13 residues. V was clipped by 7 bases and J by 6 bases; unmatched bases: 3. Looked up from germline, CDR1 is MNHEY and CDR2 is SVGAGI. CDR3 sequence reads: CASKGQGAAEAFF. DNA for the CDR3: TGTGCCAGCAAGGGACAGGGGGCAGCTGAAGCTTTCTTT.

This clone was observed a few times. The chain couples TRBV5-4 to TRBJ2-7; perhaps TRBD1 as D (5 bases). V lost 2 bases, J lost 0 bases, and 12 bases lay in between. Germline assignment: CDR1 SGHNT and CDR2 YYREEE (reference sequence). The CDR3 extends over 15 amino acids. CDR3 amino acids: CASSFWGAVSYEQYF. CDR3 coding DNA: TGTGCCAGCAGCTTTTGGGGCGCGGTCTCCTACGAGCAGTACTTC.

The chain has TRBV5-1 and TRBJ2-3; 11 positions agree with TRBD2. Germline V lookup: CDR1 SGHRS, CDR2 YFSETQ. The J segment lost 4 bases and the V segment lost 0 bases, leaving 1 base of the junction unmatched. The CDR3 spans 15 residues. The CDR3 DNA reads as TGCGCCAGCAGCTTGGAACTAGCGGGAGCAGATACGCAGTATTTT. This sequence encodes CASSLELAGADTQYF.

The chain uses TRBV7-8 and TRBJ1-1, with D hard to call. V was clipped by 3 bases and J by 4 bases, with 9 bases between them. CDR1 is SGHVS and CDR2 is FQNEAQ in the germline V gene. This CDR3 comprises 13 residues. CDR3 region: CASSLGGSTEAFF. As DNA, the CDR3 is TGTGCCAGCAGCTTGGGTGGGAGCACTGAAGCTTTCTTT.

This chain connects TRBV6-5 to TRBJ1-6, with a tentative D call TRBD1 (5 bases). CDR3 length: 14 residues. Per the germline V gene, CDR1 is MNHEY and CDR2 is SVGAGI. Trimming shortened V by 2 bases and J by 7 bases, and 9 bases separated the two germline ends. In nucleotides, the CDR3 is TGTGCCAGCAGTTACCCAGGGAGGAATTCACCCCTCCACTTT. This gives the protein CASSYPGRNSPLHF.

V usage is TRBV6-1 and J usage is TRBJ1-4; maybe TRBD1 (5 bases). CDR1 is MNHNS and CDR2 is SASEGT in the germline V gene. The CDR3 runs to 17 residues. V was cut by 3 bases and J by 0 bases, with 14 bases left in between. Here the CDR3 DNA reads TGTGCCAGCAGTGATGTATGGGGACTTGCAACTAATGAAAAACTGTTTTTT. It encodes CASSDVWGLATNEKLFF.

The genes are TRBV6-5 and TRBJ2-3, with 7 bases identical to TRBD1. The V gene end was trimmed by 4 bases and the J gene end by 2 bases; junction bases not matched to a gene: 6. This CDR3 is built from 15 residues. CDR1 and CDR2 (germline): MNHEY, SVGAGI. The CDR3 sequence: CASSSNRGFTDTQYF. DNA for the CDR3: TGTGCCAGCAGTTCGAACAGGGGTTTCACAGATACGCAGTATTTT.